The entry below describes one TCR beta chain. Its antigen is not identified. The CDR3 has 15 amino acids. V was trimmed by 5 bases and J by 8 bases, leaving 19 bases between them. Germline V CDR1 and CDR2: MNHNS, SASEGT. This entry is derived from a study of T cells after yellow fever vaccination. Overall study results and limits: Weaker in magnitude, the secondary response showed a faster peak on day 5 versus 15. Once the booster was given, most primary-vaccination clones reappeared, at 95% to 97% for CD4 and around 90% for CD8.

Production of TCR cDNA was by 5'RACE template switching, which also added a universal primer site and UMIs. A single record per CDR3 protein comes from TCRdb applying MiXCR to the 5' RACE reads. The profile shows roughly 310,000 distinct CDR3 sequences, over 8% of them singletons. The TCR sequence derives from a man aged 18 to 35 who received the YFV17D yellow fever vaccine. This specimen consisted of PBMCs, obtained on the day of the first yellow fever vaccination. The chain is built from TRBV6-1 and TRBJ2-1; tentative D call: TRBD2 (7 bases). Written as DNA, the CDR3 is TGTGCCAGCAGTCCTGTTAACAGGGCGGGGGATGAGCAGTTCTTC. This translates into CASSPVNRAGDEQFF.